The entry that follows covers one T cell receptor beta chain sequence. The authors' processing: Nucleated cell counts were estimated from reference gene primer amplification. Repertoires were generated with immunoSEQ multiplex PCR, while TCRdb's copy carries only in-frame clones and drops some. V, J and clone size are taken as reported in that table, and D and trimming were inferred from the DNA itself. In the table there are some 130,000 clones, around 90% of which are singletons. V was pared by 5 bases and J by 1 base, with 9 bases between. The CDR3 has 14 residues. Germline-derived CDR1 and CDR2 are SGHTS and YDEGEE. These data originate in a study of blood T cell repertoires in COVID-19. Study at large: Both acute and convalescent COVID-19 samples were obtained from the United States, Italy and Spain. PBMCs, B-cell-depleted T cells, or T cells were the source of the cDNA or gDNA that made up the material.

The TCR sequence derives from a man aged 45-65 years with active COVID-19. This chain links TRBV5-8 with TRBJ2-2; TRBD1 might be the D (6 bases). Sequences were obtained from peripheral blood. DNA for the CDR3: TGTGCCAGCAGACCGGGACAGAACACCGGGGAGCTGTTTTTT. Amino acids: CASRPGQNTGELFF.